One and the same sample provided the 17 T cell receptor beta chains below, sequenced in a study of T cell repertoires in cytomegalovirus infection. MiXCR was run by TCRdb on the reads, yielding one entry per CDR3 protein. Among roughly 730,000 distinct CDR3 sequences, 30% to 35% were seen once, and the ten largest hold around a sixth. No antigen has been assigned to these receptors. Sequenced material: cultured PBMCs, taken from culture after CMV antigen stimulation. The origin of the receptors is a human donor in good health (CMV status not recorded). Some clones in this sample may be carry-over from other donors' samples.

V is TRBV7-9 and J is TRBJ2-5; 8 bases align to TRBD2. Germline V lookup: CDR1 SEHNR, CDR2 FQNEAQ (reference sequence). After removal of 4 bases from V and 2 bases from J, the junction contained 3 bases not matched to a gene. The CDR3 contains 14 residues. CDR3 sequence reads: CASSWRGAQETQYF. The CDR3 DNA is TGTGCCAGCAGCTGGCGGGGGGCACAAGAGACCCAGTACTTC.

This clonotype has just a few counts. J is TRBJ2-4 and V is TRBV7-2; D unclear. Germline loops: CDR1 SGHTA, CDR2 FQGNSA. V gave up 1 base and J gave up 0 bases, with 7 bases separating them. This CDR3 is 15 amino acids long. CDR3 coding DNA: TGTGCCAGCAGCTTAGGAGGTTCAGCCAAAAACATTCAGTACTTC. Its translation: CASSLGGSAKNIQYF.

The gene calls are TRBV7-8 and TRBJ1-4; D perhaps matches TRBD1 (6 bases). Germline values: CDR1 SGHVS, CDR2 FQNEAQ. The CDR3 is 14 residues long. V was clipped by 2 bases and J by 8 bases, with 12 bases between them. CDR3 loop: CASSLQQGGEKLFF. The CDR3 coding sequence is TGTGCCAGCAGCTTACAACAGGGAGGGGAAAAACTGTTTTTT.

The V call is TRBV3-1, the J call TRBJ2-5; 7 bases map to TRBD2. After removal of 0 bases from V and 5 bases from J, the junction contained 9 bases not matched to a gene. CDR1 is LGHDT, CDR2 YNNKEL, per germline (reference sequence). The CDR3 spans 16 residues. CDR3 loop: CASSQDAPRGGETQYF. In nucleotides, the CDR3 is TGTGCCAGCAGCCAAGATGCCCCCCGGGGAGGGGAGACCCAGTACTTC.

V is TRBV6-5 and J is TRBJ1-2; D unresolved. The V and J ends lost 0 bases and 3 bases respectively, with 11 bases between them. This CDR3 spans 15 amino acids. The V gene's germline CDR1 is MNHEY and CDR2 SVGAGI. Here the CDR3 reads CASSYSFRSDYGYTF. CDR3 sequence (DNA): TGTGCCAGCAGTTACTCTTTCCGGTCCGACTATGGCTACACCTTC.

The gene calls are TRBV11-2 and TRBJ2-5; D assignment may be TRBD1 or TRBD2 (5 bases each). Germline lookup yields CDR1 SGHAT and CDR2 FQNNGV. The V gene lost 5 bases and the J gene lost 4 bases, with 17 bases spanning the gap. This CDR3 region has 15 residues. In DNA form, the CDR3 reads TGTGCCAGCAGCCCACCCGGGGACGTATCAGAGACCCAGTACTTC. This sequence encodes CASSPPGDVSETQYF. Full variable domain (missing parts from reference TRBV11-2 and TRBJ2-5): EAGVAQSPRYKIIEKRQSVAFWCNPISGHATLYWYQQILGQGPKLLIQFQNNGVVDDSQLPKDRFSAERLKGVDSTLKIQPAKLEDSAVYLCASSPPGDVSETQYFGPGTRLLVL.

This clonotype was observed many times. This chain connects TRBV7-2 to TRBJ1-3; the match to TRBD1 covers 8 bases. J was trimmed by 3 bases and V by 1 base; bases with no gene match: 11. The CDR3 length is 18 residues. CDR1 and CDR2 from the germline V gene are SGHTA and FQGNSA. The CDR3 bases are TGTGCCAGCAGCTTAGTGTCCGGGACAGGCCGCGGTGGAAACACCATATATTTT. Protein sequence: CASSLVSGTGRGGNTIYF.

This clonotype came up a few times. The chain is built from TRBV7-2 and TRBJ2-2; TRBD2 agrees at 8 bases. V dropped 3 bases and J dropped 2; count of bases not matched to a gene: 5. This CDR3 spans 16 amino acids. The germline CDR1 and CDR2 sequences are SGHTA and FQGNSA. CDR3 protein: CASSFSGTSNTGELFF. CDR3 sequence (DNA): TGTGCCAGCAGCTTCTCCGGGACTAGTAACACCGGGGAGCTGTTTTTT.

The chain combines TRBV9 with TRBJ1-5; D is unclear. V was pared by 10 bases and J by 8 bases, with 7 bases between. The CDR3 extends over 9 amino acids. Germline CDR1 and CDR2: SGDLS and YYNGEE. The CDR3 bases are TGTGCCGTAGCTAAGCCCCAGCATTTT. Translation: CAVAKPQHF.

This clonotype was counted between two and nine times. The chain employs TRBV20-1 and TRBJ2-3; D gene uncertain. Deletions cut 6 bases from V and 0 bases from J, with 16 bases between. Per the germline V gene, CDR1 is DFQATT and CDR2 is SNEGSKA (reference sequence). The CDR3 covers 15 residues. CDR3 sequence reads: CSAPSALTSTDTQYF. The CDR3 nucleotides are TGCAGTGCCCCCTCGGCACTTACTAGCACAGATACGCAGTATTTT.

The J gene is TRBJ2-7, the V gene TRBV20-1; TRBD2 might be the D (5 bases). The germline V and J ends were trimmed by 7 bases and 7 bases, with 17 bases remaining between them. The CDR3 is 12 residues long. Germline loops: CDR1 DFQATT, CDR2 SNEGSKA (reference sequence). The CDR3 DNA sequence: TGCAGTGTGGGGAGACATCCCAATGAGCAGTACTTC. Protein product: CSVGRHPNEQYF.

The CDR3 nucleotides are TGTGCCAGCAGCGATACAGGGGCCCCCAATTCACCCCTCCACTTT. Translated, it gives CASSDTGAPNSPLHF. This sequence joins TRBV9 and TRBJ1-6; 7 bases fit TRBD1. The ends lost 3 bases at V and 7 bases at J; junction bases unmatched: 7. Germline lookup yields CDR1 SGDLS and CDR2 YYNGEE. This CDR3 is 15 amino acids long.

V is TRBV6-5 and J is TRBJ1-1; D may be TRBD1 (5 bases). Germline-derived CDR1 and CDR2 are MNHEY and SVGAGI. This CDR3 contains 15 residues. V dropped 4 bases and J dropped 6 bases, with 18 bases sitting between them. For the CDR3, the DNA is TGTGCCAGCAGTTCCATTCTCGGTGGGGGTGCTGAAGCTTTCTTT. It yields the protein CASSSILGGGAEAFF.

This clonotype was picked up a small number of times. The chain joins TRBV7-6 to TRBJ2-7; the D gene is possibly TRBD1 (5 bases). The CDR3 totals 14 residues. Trimming shortened V by 2 bases and J by 4 bases, and 12 bases separated the two germline ends. Germline V gene sequence: CDR1 SGHVS, CDR2 FNYEAQ. CDR3 nucleotides: TGTGCCAGCAGCTTAATCGGTAGGGGTTACGAGCAGTACTTC. Amino acid sequence: CASSLIGRGYEQYF. The full variable domain, completed using reference TRBV7-6 and TRBJ2-7, is GAGVSQSPRYKVTKRGQDVALRCDPISGHVSLYWYRQALGQGPEFLTYFNYEAQQDKSGLPNDRFSAERPEGSISTLTIQRTEQRDSAMYRCASSLIGRGYEQYFGPGTRLTVT.

As for this clonotype: A read error may be the cause here, since a much bigger clone is one base away. The chain couples TRBV7-2 to TRBJ1-5; D unresolved. The CDR3 has 13 amino acids. Between the trimmed V and J ends, which lost 3 bases and 1 base, there was a span of 4 bases. The germline V gene encodes CDR1 SGHTA and CDR2 FQGNSA. The CDR3 region is CASSFWSNQPQHF. Written as DNA, the CDR3 is TGTGCCAGCAGCTTTTGGAGCAATCAGCCCCAGCATTTT.

In its sample, this clonotype was seen a few times. This chain links TRBV12-3 or TRBV12-4 with TRBJ2-7, with D unresolved. V gave up 4 bases and J gave up 10 bases, with 11 bases separating them. This CDR3 is 11 amino acids long. The DNA for the CDR3 is TGTGCCAGCAGTTCGGACGCCACTCAGTACTTC. Residues: CASSSDATQYF.

The rearrangement uses TRBV27 and TRBJ2-4, with 8 nucleotides matching TRBD1. The length of the CDR3 is 13 residues. V shed 5 bases, J shed 6 bases, and the junction held 3 bases outside the gene matches. The germline V gene has CDR1 MNHEY and CDR2 SMNVEV (reference sequence). CDR3 sequence reads: CASSRQGPNIQYF. Here the CDR3 DNA reads TGTGCCAGCAGTAGACAGGGGCCAAACATTCAGTACTTC.